The TCR beta chain described here comes from a study of OX40 agonist ivuxolimab in advanced cancers. Germline CDR1 and CDR2: SNHLY and FYNNEI. V lost 7 bases and J lost 0, with 13 bases in between. This CDR3 has 15 amino acids. Libraries were prepared by immunoSEQ multiplex PCR; TCRdb keeps only in-frame clonotypes and omits some of them. The profile shows 60,000 or so clones, 82% of them singletons. This clonotype originated in an adult with an advanced solid tumor such as melanoma, head and neck, liver or kidney cancer. This chain uses TRBV2 with TRBJ2-1; D tentatively reads TRBD1 or TRBD2 (5 bases each). Source: CD4+ or CD8+ T cells sorted from blood, taken in a trial of the OX40 agonist ivuxolimab. The CDR3 sequence is CASKRDGDSYNEQFF. The DNA for the CDR3 is TGTGCCAGCAAGAGGGACGGGGACTCCTACAATGAGCAGTTCTTC.